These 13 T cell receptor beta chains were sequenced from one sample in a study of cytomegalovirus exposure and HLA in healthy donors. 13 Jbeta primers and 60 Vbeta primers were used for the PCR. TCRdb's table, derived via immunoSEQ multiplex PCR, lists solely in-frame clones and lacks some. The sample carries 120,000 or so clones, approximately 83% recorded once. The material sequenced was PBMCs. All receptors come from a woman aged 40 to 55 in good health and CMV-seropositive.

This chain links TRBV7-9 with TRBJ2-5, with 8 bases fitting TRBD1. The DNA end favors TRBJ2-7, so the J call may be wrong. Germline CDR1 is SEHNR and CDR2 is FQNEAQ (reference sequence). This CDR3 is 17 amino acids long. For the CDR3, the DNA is TGTGCCAGCAGCTCCTCAATCGGACAGGGACCGACCTACGAGCAGTACTTC. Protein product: CASSSSIGQGPTYEQYF.

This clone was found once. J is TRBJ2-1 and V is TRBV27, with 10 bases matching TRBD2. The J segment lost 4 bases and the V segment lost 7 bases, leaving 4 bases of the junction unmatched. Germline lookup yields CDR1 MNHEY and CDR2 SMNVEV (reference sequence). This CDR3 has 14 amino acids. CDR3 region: CASTLAGGYNEQFF. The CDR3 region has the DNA TGTGCCAGCACCTTAGCGGGGGGTTACAATGAGCAGTTCTTC.

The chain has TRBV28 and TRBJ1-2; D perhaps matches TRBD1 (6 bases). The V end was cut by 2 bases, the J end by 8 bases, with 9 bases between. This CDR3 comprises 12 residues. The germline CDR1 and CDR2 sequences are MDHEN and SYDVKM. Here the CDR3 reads CASSLQGMGYTF. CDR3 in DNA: TGTGCCAGCAGTTTACAGGGGATGGGCTACACCTTC.

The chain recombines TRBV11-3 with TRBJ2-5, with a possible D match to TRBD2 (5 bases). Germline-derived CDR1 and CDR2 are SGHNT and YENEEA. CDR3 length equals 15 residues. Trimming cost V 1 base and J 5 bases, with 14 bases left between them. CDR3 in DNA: TGTGCCAGCAGCTTAGGGGGAGCCGGCGGGGAGACCCAGTACTTC. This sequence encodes CASSLGGAGGETQYF.

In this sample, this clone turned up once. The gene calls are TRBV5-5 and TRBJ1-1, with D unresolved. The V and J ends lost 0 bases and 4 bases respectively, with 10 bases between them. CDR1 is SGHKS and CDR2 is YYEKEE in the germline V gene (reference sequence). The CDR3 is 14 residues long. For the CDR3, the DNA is TGTGCCAGCAGCTTGGGGGCAGGATTCACTGAAGCTTTCTTT. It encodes CASSLGAGFTEAFF.

CDR3 amino acids: CASSLTHQISEQYF. Here the CDR3 DNA reads TGTGCCAGCAGCTTAACCCACCAGATAAGCGAGCAGTACTTC. V and J are TRBV7-9 and TRBJ2-5; D call uncertain. The closer fit of TRBJ2-7 to the DNA end suggests the J call may be wrong. CDR1 and CDR2 (germline): SEHNR, FQNEAQ (reference sequence). The CDR3 sequence is 14 residues long.

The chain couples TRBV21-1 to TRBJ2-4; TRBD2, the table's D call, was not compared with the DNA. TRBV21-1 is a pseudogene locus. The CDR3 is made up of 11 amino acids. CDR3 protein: CASLSAVPWYF. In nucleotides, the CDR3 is TGTGCCAGCCTCTCTGCGGTCCCGTGGTACTTC.

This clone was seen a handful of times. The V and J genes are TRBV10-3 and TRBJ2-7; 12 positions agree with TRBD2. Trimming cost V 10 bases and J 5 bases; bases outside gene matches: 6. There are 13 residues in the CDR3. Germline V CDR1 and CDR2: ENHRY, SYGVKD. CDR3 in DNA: TGTGCCACCAGACTAGCGGGAGATAACGAGCAGTACTTC. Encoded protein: CATRLAGDNEQYF.

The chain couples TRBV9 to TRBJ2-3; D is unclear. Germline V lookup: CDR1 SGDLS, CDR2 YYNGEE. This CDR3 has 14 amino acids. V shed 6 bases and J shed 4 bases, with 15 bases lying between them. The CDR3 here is CASTITGYSDTQYF. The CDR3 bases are TGTGCCAGCACAATAACCGGGTACTCAGATACGCAGTATTTT.

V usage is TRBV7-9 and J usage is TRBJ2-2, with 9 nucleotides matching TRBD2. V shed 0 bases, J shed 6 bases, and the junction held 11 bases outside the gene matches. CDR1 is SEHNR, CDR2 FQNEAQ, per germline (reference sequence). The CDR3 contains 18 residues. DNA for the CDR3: TGTGCCAGCAGCTTAGCGATAGTAGCGGGAGATGTGGCCGGGGAGCTGTTTTTT. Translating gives CASSLAIVAGDVAGELFF.

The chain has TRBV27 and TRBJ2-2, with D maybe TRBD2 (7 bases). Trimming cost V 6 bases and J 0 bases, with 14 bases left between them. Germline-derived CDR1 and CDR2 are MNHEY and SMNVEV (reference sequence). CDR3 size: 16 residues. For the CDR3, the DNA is TGTGCCAGCAGGCAGAGGGGGGGTTCGAACACCGGGGAGCTGTTTTTT. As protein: CASRQRGGSNTGELFF.

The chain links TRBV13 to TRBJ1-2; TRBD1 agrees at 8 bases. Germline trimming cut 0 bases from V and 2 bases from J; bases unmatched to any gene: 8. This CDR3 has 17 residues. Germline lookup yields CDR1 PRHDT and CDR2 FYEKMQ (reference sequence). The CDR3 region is CASSLGRGLVSNYGYTF. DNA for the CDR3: TGTGCCAGCAGCTTAGGCAGGGGGCTAGTAAGCAACTATGGCTACACCTTC.

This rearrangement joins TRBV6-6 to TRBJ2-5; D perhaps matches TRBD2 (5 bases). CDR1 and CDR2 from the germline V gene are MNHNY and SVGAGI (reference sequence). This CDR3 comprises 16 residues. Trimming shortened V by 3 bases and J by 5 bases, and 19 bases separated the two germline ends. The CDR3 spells CASSYFVGAGGETQYF. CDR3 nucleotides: TGTGCCAGCAGTTATTTTGTCGGAGCCGGCGGGGAGACCCAGTACTTC.